There are many counts of the clone carrying this T cell receptor beta chain. Primers used in a second PCR of about 6 to 11 cycles were a sample-barcoded 5' primer and a J-beta primer mix. MiXCR, applied by TCRdb to the 5' RACE reads, yields one record per CDR3 protein. In the table there are 780,000 or so distinct CDR3 sequences, about 25% of which are singletons. The data stem from a study of blood T cells in healthy people across ages. V lost 6 bases and J lost 1, with 16 bases in between. This CDR3 comprises 15 residues. CDR1 is DFQATT and CDR2 is SNEGSKA in the germline V gene (reference sequence). A further study also used this sample, focusing on T cells of mothers and their children.

Sequenced sample: blood. The chain has TRBV20-1 and TRBJ1-3; perhaps TRBD1 as D (6 bases). This receptor was identified in a boy under 18 in good health. The CDR3 loop reads CSARSGTNSGNTIYF. The DNA of the CDR3 is TGCAGTGCCCGGTCCGGGACAAATTCTGGAAACACCATATATTTT.